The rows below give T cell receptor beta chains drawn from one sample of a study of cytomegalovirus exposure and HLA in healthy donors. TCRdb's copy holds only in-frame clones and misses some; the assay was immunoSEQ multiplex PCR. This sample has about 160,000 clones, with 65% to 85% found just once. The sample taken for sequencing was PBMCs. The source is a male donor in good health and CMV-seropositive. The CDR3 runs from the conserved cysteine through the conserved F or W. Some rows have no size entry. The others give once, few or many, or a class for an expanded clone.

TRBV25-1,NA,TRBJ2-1,CASSPRGGNEQFF
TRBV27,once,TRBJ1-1,CASSSLSAGWMNTEAFF
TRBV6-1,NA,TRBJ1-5,CASSGQQGMSQPQHF
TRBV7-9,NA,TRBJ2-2,CASSLTGTGVTGELFF
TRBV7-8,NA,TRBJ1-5,CASSPTGTGVHQPQHF
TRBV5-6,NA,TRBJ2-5,CASSLGAGAGRQETQYF
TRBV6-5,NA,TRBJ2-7,CASSYSRRQGAYEQYF
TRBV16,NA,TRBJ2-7,CASSPRTTDYEQYF
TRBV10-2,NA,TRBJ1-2,CASSLRDSVGGYTF
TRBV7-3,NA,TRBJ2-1,CASSTQLAGARNEQFF
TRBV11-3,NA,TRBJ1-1,CASSLIGTEAFF
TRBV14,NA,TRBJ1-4,CASSQAGMRAHEKLFF
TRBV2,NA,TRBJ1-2,CASRGLNYGYTF
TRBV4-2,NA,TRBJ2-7,CASSQARSTGSEQYF
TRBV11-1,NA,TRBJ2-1,CASSFGTSFLGNEQFF
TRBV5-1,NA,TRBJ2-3,CASSLWSGSLPDTQYF
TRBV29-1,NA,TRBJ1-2,CSADRAYGYTF
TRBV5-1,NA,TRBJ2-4,CASSLAGTGNFARNIQYF
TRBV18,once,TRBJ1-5,CASSPQTGEVQPQHF
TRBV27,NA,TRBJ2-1,CASSFRRTSGRTAYNEQFF
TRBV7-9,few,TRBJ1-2,CSSSFDRGLDGYTF
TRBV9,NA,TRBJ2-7,CASSASGTSGRNLYEQYF
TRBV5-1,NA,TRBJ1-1,CASSLSSGNSNTEAFF
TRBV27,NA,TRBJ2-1,CASRLAGEINEQFF
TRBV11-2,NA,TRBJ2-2,CASSRLTGTGELFF
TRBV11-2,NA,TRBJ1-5,CASRNGTPYSNQPQHF
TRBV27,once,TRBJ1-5,CASSLQNSNQPQHF
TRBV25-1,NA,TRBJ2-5,CASSERLAGGETQYF
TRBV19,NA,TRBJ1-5,CASSKQGAGQPQHF
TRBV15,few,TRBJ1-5,CATSRDLGHRGLGGNQPQHF
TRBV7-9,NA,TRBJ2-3,CASSLLGGSTDTQYF
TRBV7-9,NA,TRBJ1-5,CASSDRYSNQPQHF